These 14 T cell receptor beta chains were all obtained from the same sample, sequenced in a study of T cell responses to AZD1222 COVID-19 vaccine. Clones were sequenced by immunoSEQ multiplex PCR, and TCRdb holds only the in-frame ones, with some missing. The repertoire includes approximately 180,000 clones, approximately 92% of them detected once, and about 1% sits in the top ten. The sequenced sample was peripheral blood, obtained 28 days after the second dose of the MenACWY control vaccine. The receptors derive from an adult who received the MenACWY meningococcal vaccine as a control.

This rearrangement joins TRBV29-1 to TRBJ1-2; tentatively, D is TRBD1 (6 bases). This CDR3 comprises 16 residues. Trimming stripped 0 bases from V and 2 bases from J, with 16 bases between. Germline CDR1 SQVTM, CDR2 ANQGSEA. The CDR3, as DNA: TGCAGCGTTGAAGAAATTCCGGGGGGCGGGAACTATGGCTACACCTTC. Encoded protein: CSVEEIPGGGNYGYTF.

The chain has TRBV6-5 and TRBJ1-6; D ambiguous. The CDR3 is 14 amino acids. Per the germline V gene, CDR1 is MNHEY and CDR2 is SVGAGI. V was cut by 6 bases and J by 10 bases, with 16 bases left in between. DNA of the CDR3: TGTGCCAGCAGGCTTGACTTTGGATTATCACCCCTCCACTTT. It codes for CASRLDFGLSPLHF.

The chain has TRBV9 and TRBJ2-3, with D perhaps assigned TRBD1 or TRBD2 (5 bases each). The V end lost 3 bases, the J end lost 0 bases, and 14 bases lay between the germline ends. The V gene's germline CDR1 is SGDLS and CDR2 YYNGEE. There are 16 residues in the CDR3. The CDR3 region is CASSARLGPSTDTQYF. In DNA, the CDR3 is TGTGCCAGCAGCGCCCGACTGGGACCGAGCACAGATACGCAGTATTTT.

The chain employs TRBV30 and TRBJ2-5; D is perhaps TRBD2 (6 bases). The CDR3 consists of 13 residues. Germline V gene sequence: CDR1 GTSNPN, CDR2 SVGIG (reference sequence). Between the trimmed V and J ends, which lost 1 base and 1 base, there was a span of 7 bases. CDR3 in amino acids: CAWSGLVQETQYF. The CDR3 DNA follows: TGTGCCTGGAGTGGACTAGTCCAAGAGACCCAGTACTTC.

The chain joins TRBV28 to TRBJ1-1; perhaps TRBD1 as D (5 bases). Germline V gives CDR1 MDHEN, CDR2 SYDVKM. V lost 6 bases and J 4 bases, leaving 15 bases between the germline ends. The CDR3 loop spans 14 amino acids. The CDR3 here is CASSPDTGITEAFF. CDR3 nucleotide sequence: TGTGCCAGCAGCCCCGACACAGGAATCACTGAAGCTTTCTTT.

The CDR3 coding sequence is TGCGCCAGCAGCTTGGTTGGGGCACTGAACACTGAAGCTTTCTTT. Its translation: CASSLVGALNTEAFF. V is TRBV5-1 and J is TRBJ1-1; the D gene is possibly TRBD1 (5 bases). CDR1 and CDR2 (germline): SGHRS, YFSETQ. CDR3 length: 15 residues. Trimming shortened V by 0 bases and J by 0 bases, and 9 bases separated the two germline ends.

This clone appeared once. This chain uses TRBV28 with TRBJ1-4; the D gene is possibly TRBD1 (5 bases). Germline V gene sequence: CDR1 MDHEN, CDR2 SYDVKM. The ends were cut back, 1 base at V and 8 bases at J, with 14 bases in the middle. The CDR3 runs to 15 residues. As DNA, the CDR3 is TGTGCCAGCAGTTTATCAGGAGGGGAGGAAGAAAAACTGTTTTTT. Translated, it gives CASSLSGGEEEKLFF.

This clone came up once. The rearrangement uses TRBV6-5 and TRBJ1-5; D is unresolved. Trimming left V 4 bases short and J 2 bases short, with 12 bases between. Looked up from germline, CDR1 is MNHEY and CDR2 is SVGAGI. The CDR3 covers 15 residues. The CDR3 sequence is CASSLGNRGNQPQHF. The CDR3 DNA sequence: TGTGCCAGCAGTTTAGGGAATAGGGGCAATCAGCCCCAGCATTTT.

The V and J genes are TRBV9 and TRBJ1-5, with 7 bases fitting TRBD1. Germline V gene lookup returns CDR1 SGDLS and CDR2 YYNGEE. This CDR3 spans 15 amino acids. V trimming: 6 bases; J trimming: 3 bases; junction bases outside the gene matches: 9. The CDR3 loop reads CASNRQGLDNQPQHF. The DNA for the CDR3 is TGTGCCAGCAACAGACAGGGATTAGACAATCAGCCCCAGCATTTT.

The chain has TRBV6-5 and TRBJ1-3; D unclear. The germline V and J ends were trimmed by 2 bases and 0 bases, with 5 bases remaining between them. Per the germline V gene, CDR1 is MNHEY and CDR2 is SVGAGI. The CDR3 runs 14 residues. The CDR3 DNA reads as TGTGCCAGCAGTTACAGGAGCTCTGGAAACACCATATATTTT. It yields the protein CASSYRSSGNTIYF.

V usage is TRBV6-6 and J usage is TRBJ1-1; possible D gene TRBD1, 6 bases. The CDR3 is made up of 14 amino acids. V was clipped by 1 base and J by 5 bases, with 11 bases between them. Germline assignment: CDR1 MNHNY and CDR2 SVGAGI (reference sequence). DNA for the CDR3: TGTGCCAGCAGTTACTTGGGACAACAAACTGAAGCTTTCTTT. This translates into CASSYLGQQTEAFF.

The chain recombines TRBV5-1 with TRBJ2-2, with D possibly being TRBD1 or TRBD2 (5 bases each). The germline CDR1 and CDR2 sequences are SGHRS and YFSETQ. V lost 0 bases to trimming and J lost 14 bases, with 14 bases between them. The CDR3 contains 13 residues. CDR3 in amino acids: CASSLAGTSRLFF. The CDR3 DNA follows: TGCGCCAGCAGCTTGGCGGGGACCTCCCGACTGTTTTTT.

The chain carries TRBV9 and TRBJ2-2, with D perhaps matching TRBD2 (6 bases). This CDR3 has 16 amino acids. The V gene's germline CDR1 is SGDLS and CDR2 YYNGEE. V was clipped by 4 bases and J by 4 bases, with 17 bases between them. CDR3 protein: CASSNRRDSGTGELFF. The CDR3 nucleotides are TGTGCCAGCAGCAATCGCCGGGACTCCGGCACCGGGGAGCTGTTTTTT.

This rearrangement joins TRBV7-8 to TRBJ2-3; 10 bases are shared with TRBD2. Per the germline V gene, CDR1 is SGHVS and CDR2 is FQNEAQ. J gave up 6 bases and V 6 bases, and 15 bases lay outside the gene matches. CDR3 length equals 17 residues. CDR3 protein: CASRLAGLLAVMDTQYF. In DNA form, the CDR3 reads TGTGCCAGCAGACTAGCGGGGTTGCTAGCGGTAATGGATACGCAGTATTTT.